This T cell receptor beta chain emerged from a study of T-cell reconstitution after alpha-beta-depleted transplantation in children. Study conclusions and caveats: One year post-transplant, T-cell counts and diversity were largely derived from T cells produced anew. Several hundred expanded graft clones reportedly supplied alpha-beta T cells about two months after transplant. For some patients, TCRbeta diversity was high at day 60 because of recipient T cells and thymic progenitors that survived.

A library of TCRbeta sequences, prepared with unique molecular identifiers, was generated. TCRdb reprocessed the PCR reads with MiXCR, giving one entry per CDR3 protein. The profile shows about 490,000 distinct CDR3 sequences, about 11% of them singletons. Germline V gene lookup returns CDR1 KGHSH and CDR2 LQKENI. The CDR3 loop spans 15 amino acids. V was shortened by 2 bases and J by 0 bases, with 7 bases between the two germline ends. In this sample, this clonotype turned up many times. Its antigen is currently unknown. This receptor was identified in a child younger than 10 with inherited bone marrow failure, due to receive a stem cell transplant. This specimen consisted of PBMCs, obtained before TCRalphabeta/CD19-depleted stem cell transplant. The gene calls are TRBV18 and TRBJ1-4, with no clear D. The CDR3 region is CASSPSPATNEKLFF. CDR3 DNA sequence: TGTGCCAGCTCACCATCACCAGCAACTAATGAAAAACTGTTTTTT. Supplemented by reference TRBV18 and TRBJ1-4, the full variable domain reads NAGVMQNPRHLVRRRGQEARLRCSPMKGHSHVYWYRQLPEEGLKFMVYLQKENIIDESGMPKERFSAEFPKEGPSILRIQQVVRGDSAAYFCASSPSPATNEKLFFGSGTQLSVL.